These 27 T cell receptor beta chains share one sample of origin, sequenced in a study of blood T cells in healthy people across ages. Through a sample-barcoded 5' primer and a J-beta primer mix, a second PCR was run for roughly 6 to 12 cycles. From the 5' RACE reads, TCRdb called clonotypes with MiXCR, one entry per CDR3 protein. Here the sample spans hundreds of thousands of distinct CDR3 sequences, under 30% being singletons. A further study also used this sample, focusing on T cells of mothers and their children.

Sequencing was done on a sample of blood. All receptors derive from a boy aged 10-17 years in good health.

This clonotype was observed a handful of times. The chain recombines TRBV29-1 with TRBJ1-6; D is uncertain. The CDR3 totals 14 residues. The V gene's germline CDR1 is SQVTM and CDR2 ANQGSEA. V lost 7 bases, J lost 8 bases, and 18 bases lay in between. The CDR3 DNA follows: TGCAGCGCACCCCCGGCAGGCTGGGATTCACCCCTCCACTTT. Its translation is CSAPPAGWDSPLHF.

J is TRBJ1-1 and V is TRBV7-9, with D unclear. Germline V gene data show CDR1 as SEHNR and CDR2 as FQNEAQ (reference sequence). V lost 3 bases and J lost 7, with 12 bases in between. The CDR3 loop spans 13 amino acids. The CDR3 DNA reads as TGTGCCAGCAGCTTTGGCCAGGTTCTTGAAGCTTTCTTT. Residues: CASSFGQVLEAFF.

The rearrangement joins TRBV7-9 to TRBJ2-3; D uncertain. V lost 5 bases and J 6 bases, leaving 12 bases between the germline ends. The CDR3 has 13 amino acids. The V gene's germline CDR1 is SEHNR and CDR2 FQNEAQ (reference sequence). CDR3 bases: TGTGCCAGCAGCCGAGAGGTCCTGGATACGCAGTATTTT. Translated, it gives CASSREVLDTQYF.

This clonotype has a handful of counts. The chain joins TRBV7-2 to TRBJ2-1; 7 bases are shared with TRBD1. Germline-derived CDR1 and CDR2 are SGHTA and FQGNSA. The ends lost 1 base at V and 6 bases at J; junction bases unmatched: 3. The CDR3 has 14 residues. CDR3 DNA sequence: TGTGCCAGCAGCTTAGGACAGGGACCCAATGAGCAGTTCTTC. As protein: CASSLGQGPNEQFF. Combining the CDR3 with reference TRBV7-2 and TRBJ2-1 gives the whole variable domain GAGVSQSPSNKVTEKGKDVELRCDPISGHTALYWYRQSLGQGLEFLIYFQGNSAPDKSGLPSDRFSAERTGGSVSTLTIQRTQQEDSAVYLCASSLGQGPNEQFFGPGTRLTVL.

The sample holds a few counts of this clonotype. This rearrangement joins TRBV4-1 to TRBJ2-1; 8 nucleotides match TRBD2. In germline, CDR1 is MGHRA, CDR2 YSYEKL. This CDR3 has 15 amino acids. Unmatched junction bases numbered 7, after V lost 4 bases and J lost 5 bases. The CDR3 DNA reads TGCGCCAGCAGCCCCGTAGGAGCGGGAGACAATGAGCAGTTCTTC. It specifies CASSPVGAGDNEQFF.

The chain combines TRBV4-3 with TRBJ1-2, with a tentative D call TRBD1 (6 bases). The germline gives CDR1 LGHNA, CDR2 YSLEER. This CDR3 has 16 amino acids. The V gene lost 1 base and the J gene lost 3 bases, with 15 bases spanning the gap. CDR3 loop: CASSQGGGGADYGYTF. The CDR3 coding sequence is TGCGCCAGCAGCCAAGGGGGAGGGGGGGCGGACTATGGCTACACCTTC.

The chain is built from TRBV6-2 or TRBV6-3 and TRBJ2-1, with D perhaps matching TRBD1 or TRBD2 (6 bases each). CDR1 and CDR2 (germline): MNHEY, SVGEGT. The CDR3 totals 17 residues. Trimming pared 2 bases from V and 7 bases from J, leaving 21 bases between. This CDR3 reads CASSYGGPAGRGNEQFF. In DNA, the CDR3 is TGTGCCAGCAGTTACGGGGGGCCAGCGGGCCGCGGGAATGAGCAGTTCTTC.

This chain uses TRBV12-3 or TRBV12-4 with TRBJ2-4; TRBD1 aligns across 7 bases. This CDR3 region has 13 residues. Unmatched junction bases numbered 8, after V lost 3 bases and J lost 12 bases. CDR3 bases: TGTGCCAGCAGTTTCGCGACAGGGAAAGCTCAGTACTTC. Encoded protein: CASSFATGKAQYF.

The chain recombines TRBV7-2 with TRBJ1-2, with D perhaps matching TRBD1 (6 bases). The CDR3 has 15 amino acids. The V end lost 5 bases, the J end lost 6 bases, and 19 bases lay between the germline ends. In germline, CDR1 is SGHTA, CDR2 FQGNSA. Written as DNA, the CDR3 is TGTGCCAGCAGCCTCCGGCCAAGACAGGATGATGGCTACACCTTC. It codes for CASSLRPRQDDGYTF.

This clonotype was picked up a small number of times. The V call is TRBV7-6, the J call TRBJ2-1; weak D call: TRBD2 (5 bases). Germline V gene sequence: CDR1 SGHVS, CDR2 FNYEAQ. This CDR3 spans 11 amino acids. V lost 5 bases to trimming and J lost 10 bases, with 9 bases between them. The chain's CDR3 is CASSEGWEQFF. In DNA, the CDR3 is TGTGCCAGCAGCGAGGGATGGGAGCAGTTCTTC.

J is TRBJ2-5 and V is TRBV20-1; 9 bases are shared with TRBD2. CDR1 is DFQATT and CDR2 is SNEGSKA in the germline V gene (reference sequence). The CDR3 is 11 residues long. V shed 7 bases, J shed 11 bases, and the junction held 8 bases outside the gene matches. The CDR3 reads CSGASGMEQYF. The CDR3 nucleotides read TGCAGTGGGGCTAGCGGGATGGAACAGTACTTC.

There are a few counts of this clonotype. The V and J genes are TRBV10-3 and TRBJ2-1, with a tentative D call TRBD1 (6 bases). The CDR3 is 12 residues long. Germline V gene sequence: CDR1 ENHRY, CDR2 SYGVKD. The V gene lost 6 bases and the J gene lost 10 bases, with 13 bases spanning the gap. The CDR3 protein is CAIRTGPVEQFF. DNA of the CDR3: TGTGCCATCAGAACAGGGCCGGTAGAGCAGTTCTTC.

Only a few counts were recorded for this clonotype. The chain carries TRBV7-8 and TRBJ2-7; TRBD2 matches at 16 bases. There are 15 residues in the CDR3. Germline CDR1 and CDR2: SGHVS and FQNEAQ. V shed 5 bases and J 7 bases; nucleotides not matched to a gene: 5. The CDR3 coding sequence is TGTGCCAGCAGCCTGGGACTAGCGGGGGGGCTTGAGCAGTACTTC. It yields the protein CASSLGLAGGLEQYF. Full variable domain (rest looked up from reference TRBV7-8 and TRBJ2-7): GAGVSQSPRYKVAKRGQDVALRCDPISGHVSLFWYQQALGQGPEFLTYFQNEAQLDKSGLPSDRFFAERPEGSVSTLKIQRTQQEDSAVYLCASSLGLAGGLEQYFGPGTRLTVT.

This clonotype was counted at least ten times. The chain joins TRBV28 to TRBJ1-2, with unresolved D. V lost 4 bases, J lost 1 base, and 7 bases lay in between. Germline lookup yields CDR1 MDHEN and CDR2 SYDVKM. The CDR3 contains 13 residues. CDR3 nucleotides: TGTGCCAGCAGTTCCAAACTTAACTATGGCTACACCTTC. Translation: CASSSKLNYGYTF.

The chain has TRBV12-3 or TRBV12-4 and TRBJ2-2; the D call may be TRBD1 or TRBD2 (5 bases each). V dropped 8 bases and J dropped 4 bases, with 17 bases sitting between them. The CDR3 is made up of 15 amino acids. Written as DNA, the CDR3 is TGTGCCAGCGTCTGGGGGTCGCCAATCACCGGGGAGCTGTTTTTT. Protein sequence: CASVWGSPITGELFF.

The chain employs TRBV7-9 and TRBJ1-6; D call uncertain. The CDR3 covers 14 residues. Germline V gene sequence: CDR1 SEHNR, CDR2 FQNEAQ (reference sequence). V lost 8 bases and J 9 bases, leaving 17 bases between the germline ends. The chain's CDR3 is CASDALRGGSPLHF. In DNA, the CDR3 is TGTGCCAGCGACGCCCTTCGGGGAGGTTCACCCCTCCACTTT.

The chain carries TRBV7-2 and TRBJ2-7; 9 bases agree with TRBD2. The CDR3 spans 14 residues. CDR1 and CDR2 (germline): SGHTA, FQGNSA. The ends lost 0 bases at V and 13 bases at J; junction bases unmatched: 10. The CDR3 DNA follows: TGTGCCAGCAGCTTAGCGGGAAGCGGGGGGTCCTCATACTTC. Protein: CASSLAGSGGSSYF.

This clonotype appeared many times. The chain uses TRBV28 and TRBJ2-5; either TRBD1 or TRBD2 may fit D (6 bases each). Germline CDR1 reads MDHEN; CDR2 reads SYDVKM. The CDR3 length is 18 residues. V was trimmed by 7 bases and J by 5 bases, leaving 29 bases between them. DNA for the CDR3: TGTGCCAGCACCTCTCCCCAGACTCCGGGGGCCATGGGGGAGACCCAGTACTTC. This translates into CASTSPQTPGAMGETQYF.

This clonotype was seen a few times. This rearrangement joins TRBV27 to TRBJ2-1; D ambiguous. Germline V CDR1 and CDR2: MNHEY, SMNVEV (reference sequence). This CDR3 has 15 amino acids. Between the trimmed V and J ends, which lost 5 bases and 0 bases, there was a span of 11 bases. The CDR3 bases are TGTGCCAGCAGTCCGCCCCTGGGCTCCTACAATGAGCAGTTCTTC. Translation gives CASSPPLGSYNEQFF.

This clonotype was detected a few times. The chain uses TRBV12-3 or TRBV12-4 and TRBJ2-2, with D tentatively TRBD1 (5 bases). The CDR3 length is 13 residues. Trimming left V 6 bases short and J 3 bases short, with 8 bases between. Written as DNA, the CDR3 is TGTGCCAGCAGAGGACAAGACACCGGGGAGCTGTTTTTT. This codes for CASRGQDTGELFF.

The J gene is TRBJ2-1, the V gene TRBV7-2, with D possibly TRBD2 on 5 matching bases. Trimming took 1 base from V and 7 from J, leaving 14 bases between them. The CDR3 length is 15 residues. The germline gives CDR1 SGHTA, CDR2 FQGNSA. The CDR3 nucleotides read TGTGCCAGCAGCTTAGTAGGTAATAGGGAGAATGAGCAGTTCTTC. Its translation is CASSLVGNRENEQFF.

The chain joins TRBV7-2 to TRBJ2-7, with 12 positions matching TRBD2. J was trimmed by 6 bases and V by 3 bases; bases with no gene match: 6. The length of the CDR3 is 15 residues. Germline assignment: CDR1 SGHTA and CDR2 FQGNSA. As DNA, the CDR3 is TGTGCCAGCAGCTTCCTAGCGGGAGGGGTGAGCGAGCAGTACTTC. Translated, it gives CASSFLAGGVSEQYF.

The rearrangement uses TRBV7-3 and TRBJ2-1; TRBD2 aligns across 7 bases. Trimming at V came to 1 base and at J to 6 bases, leaving 6 bases not matched to a gene. The germline CDR1 and CDR2 sequences are SGHTA and FQGTGA. This CDR3 contains 15 residues. The CDR3 protein is CASSLMAGVVNEQFF. The CDR3 region has the DNA TGTGCCAGCAGCTTAATGGCGGGAGTGGTCAATGAGCAGTTCTTC. The entire variable domain, with the rest obtained from reference TRBV7-3 and TRBJ2-1, is as follows: GAGVSQTPSNKVTEKGKYVELRCDPISGHTALYWYRQSLGQGPEFLIYFQGTGAADDSGLPNDRFFAVRPEGSVSTLKIQRTERGDSAVYLCASSLMAGVVNEQFFGPGTRLTVL.

This clonotype came up many times. The genes are TRBV2 and TRBJ2-7; D not resolved. CDR1 and CDR2 (germline): SNHLY, FYNNEI. V was shortened by 7 bases and J by 2 bases, with 12 bases between the two germline ends. The CDR3 extends over 13 amino acids. The CDR3 is CASIGRRTYEQYF. CDR3 nucleotide sequence: TGTGCCAGCATAGGGCGAAGGACCTACGAGCAGTACTTC. Using reference TRBV2 and TRBJ2-7 for the parts outside the CDR3, the full variable domain is EPEVTQTPSHQVTQMGQEVILRCVPISNHLYFYWYRQILGQKVEFLVSFYNNEISEKSEIFDDQFSVERPDGSNFTLKIRSTKLEDSAMYFCASIGRRTYEQYFGPGTRLTVT.

This clonotype turned up a few times. The V gene is TRBV7-9, the J gene TRBJ2-2; TRBD2 matches at 8 bases. The CDR3 totals 18 residues. The germline V gene encodes CDR1 SEHNR and CDR2 FQNEAQ (reference sequence). Germline trimming cut 2 bases from V and 0 bases from J; bases unmatched to any gene: 8. CDR3 residues: CASSLRSGGLSNTGELFF. In DNA, the CDR3 is TGTGCCAGCAGCTTAAGGAGCGGGGGTTTGTCGAACACCGGGGAGCTGTTTTTT.

The rearrangement uses TRBV6-1 and TRBJ2-1; 11 nucleotides align to TRBD2. V gave up 2 bases and J gave up 6 bases; unmatched junction bases: 3. The CDR3 totals 15 residues. Germline CDR1 is MNHNS and CDR2 is SASEGT. DNA for the CDR3: TGTGCCAGCAGTGAACTAGCGGGGGGAAGCAATGAGCAGTTCTTC. Its protein is CASSELAGGSNEQFF.

This chain connects TRBV7-9 to TRBJ1-6; D is perhaps TRBD1 (6 bases). The germline V gene has CDR1 SEHNR and CDR2 FQNEAQ (reference sequence). There are 16 residues in the CDR3. Between the trimmed V and J ends, which lost 6 bases and 7 bases, there was a span of 19 bases. The CDR3 spells CASSSPSGQRNSPLHF. CDR3 coding DNA: TGTGCCAGCAGTTCTCCCAGTGGACAGCGGAATTCACCCCTCCACTTT.